The source of this TCR beta chain is a study of vaccination and CD4 T cells after COVID-19. Findings and caveats of the study: No early post-infection timepoints were studied, and convalescent patients studied were relatively few.

With the Oncomine TCR Beta short-read assay, DNA from cultured CD4+ T cells was sequenced. From the PCR reads, TCRdb called clonotypes with MiXCR, one entry per CDR3 protein. Of about 10,000 distinct CDR3 sequences listed, approximately 57% were seen once; the top ten hold 20% to 30%. The treatment: approximately 11-day PBMC culture with coronavirus spike peptide pools or control peptides (ViraFEST assay). The germline gives CDR1 SGHTA, CDR2 FQGNSA. J lost 2 bases, V lost 8 bases, and 8 bases had no gene match. The CDR3 has 14 residues. This clonotype was counted a few times. Its target is not known. Source material: CD4+ T cells from blood, cultured in vitro. The clonotype comes from a human donor who had recovered from COVID-19. The gene calls are TRBV7-2 and TRBJ2-7; 8 bases agree with TRBD2. This chain's CDR3 is CASSKGREAYEQYF. CDR3 in DNA: TGTGCCAGCTCAAAGGGGCGGGAGGCCTACGAGCAGTACTTC.